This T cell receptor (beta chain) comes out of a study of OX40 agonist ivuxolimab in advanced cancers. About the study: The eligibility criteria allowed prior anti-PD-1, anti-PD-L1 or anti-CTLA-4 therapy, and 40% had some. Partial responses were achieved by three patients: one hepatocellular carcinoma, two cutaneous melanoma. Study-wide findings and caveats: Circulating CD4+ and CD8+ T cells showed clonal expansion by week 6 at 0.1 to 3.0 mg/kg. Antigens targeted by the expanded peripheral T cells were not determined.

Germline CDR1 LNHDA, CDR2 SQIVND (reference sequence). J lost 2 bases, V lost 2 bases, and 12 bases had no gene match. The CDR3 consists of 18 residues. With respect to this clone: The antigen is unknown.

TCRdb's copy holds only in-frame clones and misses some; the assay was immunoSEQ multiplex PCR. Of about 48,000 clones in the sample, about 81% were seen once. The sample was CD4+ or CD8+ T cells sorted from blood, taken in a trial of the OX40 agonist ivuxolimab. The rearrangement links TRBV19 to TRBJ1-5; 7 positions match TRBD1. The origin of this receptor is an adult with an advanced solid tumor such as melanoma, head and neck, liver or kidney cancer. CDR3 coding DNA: TGTGCCAGTAGTATATCGGGACAGTTGAAGTGGGGCAATCAGCCCCAGCATTTT. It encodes CASSISGQLKWGNQPQHF.